The 13 T cell receptor beta chains given below trace back to one sample, sequenced in a study of beta chain features in type 1 diabetes. What was sequenced were expressed TCRB transcripts, since all of the isolated RNA had been reverse transcribed. The table came from immunoSEQ multiplex PCR; TCRdb's copy has only in-frame clones and leaves some out. The data show 900,000 or so clones, 15% to 20% seen once. Sample: naive CD4+ T cells from blood. The receptors stem from a woman aged 18-29 years in good health.

This clone appeared a few times. The gene calls are TRBV9 and TRBJ2-5; D ambiguous. The CDR3 has 14 residues. The V end lost 0 bases, the J end lost 5 bases, and 11 bases lay between the germline ends. Germline CDR1 reads SGDLS; CDR2 reads YYNGEE. The CDR3 is CASSVDVLWETQYF. CDR3 bases: TGTGCCAGCAGCGTAGATGTCCTGTGGGAGACCCAGTACTTC. Filled out from reference TRBV9 and TRBJ2-5, the complete variable domain reads DSGVTQTPKHLITATGQRVTLRCSPRSGDLSVYWYQQSLDQGLQFLIQYYNGEERAKGNILERFSAQQFPDLHSELNLSSLELGDSALYFCASSVDVLWETQYFGPGTRLLVL.

This clone has only a few counts. The chain employs TRBV20-1 and TRBJ1-2; D is undetermined. The CDR3 contains 11 residues. Trimming removed 2 bases at V and 7 bases at J, with 8 bases between. CDR1 is DFQATT and CDR2 is SNEGSKA in the germline V gene (reference sequence). CDR3: CSARWPSGYTF. For the CDR3, the DNA is TGCAGTGCTAGATGGCCATCTGGCTACACCTTC.

This clone was counted between two and nine times. The V gene is TRBV10-3, the J gene TRBJ1-1; 12 bases match TRBD1. V shed 6 bases, J shed 7 bases, and the junction held 6 bases outside the gene matches. The germline V gene has CDR1 ENHRY and CDR2 SYGVKD. The CDR3 contains 14 residues. CDR3 in amino acids: CAISGTGGWIEAFF. The CDR3, as DNA: TGTGCCATCAGCGGGACAGGGGGCTGGATTGAAGCTTTCTTT.

This clone was observed a handful of times. The chain couples TRBV10-3 to TRBJ1-5; no firm D call. Germline V lookup: CDR1 ENHRY, CDR2 SYGVKD. The V end was cut by 0 bases, the J end by 2 bases, with 5 bases between. The CDR3 consists of 14 residues. The chain's CDR3 is CAISESAGNQPQHF. The DNA of the CDR3 is TGTGCCATCAGTGAGTCGGCAGGCAATCAGCCCCAGCATTTT.

There are a few counts of this clone. The chain carries TRBV19 and TRBJ2-1, with D hard to call. This CDR3 is built from 14 residues. The V gene lost 6 bases and the J gene lost 0 bases, with 9 bases spanning the gap. In germline, CDR1 is LNHDA, CDR2 SQIVND (reference sequence). The CDR3 is CASSSRSSYNEQFF. Written as DNA, the CDR3 is TGTGCCAGTAGCTCGCGGAGCTCCTACAATGAGCAGTTCTTC.

This clone was detected only a few times. CDR3 amino acids: CASSPQRTGVGYGYTF. DNA of the CDR3: TGTGCCAGCAGCCCACAGAGGACAGGGGTAGGGTATGGCTACACCTTC. The chain joins TRBV7-9 to TRBJ1-2; 9 nucleotides line up with TRBD1. The CDR3 is 16 amino acids. Germline assignment: CDR1 SEHNR and CDR2 FQNEAQ (reference sequence). The ends lost 5 bases at V and 5 bases at J; junction bases unmatched: 12.

In DNA, the CDR3 is TGCGCCAGCAGCTTCAGGGGTTGGAACACTGAAGCTTTCTTT. Its protein is CASSFRGWNTEAFF. V usage is TRBV5-1 and J usage is TRBJ1-1, with a tentative D call TRBD1 (6 bases). V gave up 2 bases and J gave up 1 base, with 9 bases separating them. This CDR3 region has 14 residues. The germline V gene has CDR1 SGHRS and CDR2 YFSETQ.

This clone was counted only a few times. V and J are TRBV7-9 and TRBJ1-1; D may be TRBD1 (5 bases). Per the germline V gene, CDR1 is SEHNR and CDR2 is FQNEAQ (reference sequence). CDR3 length equals 15 residues. V dropped 5 bases and J dropped 5 bases, with 18 bases sitting between them. The CDR3 sequence is CASSQQIGAGTEAFF. In DNA, the CDR3 is TGTGCCAGCAGCCAACAAATTGGGGCGGGGACTGAAGCTTTCTTT.

This clone came up a few times. Other DNA sequences in the same sample also yield this CDR3. This chain links TRBV5-1 with TRBJ2-3; 9 nucleotides match TRBD2. The CDR3 loop spans 15 amino acids. Losses at the gene ends were 0 bases for V and 2 bases for J; bases not matched to a gene: 1. Germline loops: CDR1 SGHRS, CDR2 YFSETQ. CDR3 region: CASSLGGRDTDTQYF. In nucleotides, the CDR3 is TGCGCCAGCAGCTTGGGCGGGAGGGACACAGATACGCAGTATTTT.

The gene calls are TRBV28 and TRBJ1-5; 8 bases are a match to TRBD1. The CDR3 extends over 13 amino acids. CDR1 is MDHEN and CDR2 is SYDVKM in the germline V gene. With V trimmed by 8 bases and J by 4 bases, 4 bases remained unmatched. The CDR3 spells CASLQGGNQPQHF. The CDR3 DNA is TGTGCCAGCTTACAGGGGGGAAATCAGCCCCAGCATTTT.

The chain recombines TRBV7-9 with TRBJ1-2; D unresolved. Germline CDR1 is SEHNR and CDR2 is FQNEAQ (reference sequence). Deletions cut 3 bases from V and 8 bases from J, with 7 bases between. The CDR3 spans 11 residues. CDR3 protein: CASSFYAGYTF. CDR3 in DNA: TGTGCCAGCAGCTTTTATGCAGGCTACACCTTC.

The rearrangement uses TRBV28 and TRBJ2-1; 7 bases agree with TRBD2. There are 14 residues in the CDR3. Germline values: CDR1 MDHEN, CDR2 SYDVKM. V lost 7 bases and J lost 3; bases outside the gene matches: 6. CDR3 residues: CASIPSGNYNEQFF. CDR3 nucleotide sequence: TGTGCCAGCATTCCTAGCGGCAACTACAATGAGCAGTTCTTC.

This chain joins TRBV18 and TRBJ2-3, with 10 bases matching TRBD2. CDR1 and CDR2 (germline): KGHSH, LQKENI. V lost 2 bases and J lost 4; bases outside the gene matches: 6. CDR3 size: 16 residues. The DNA of the CDR3 is TGTGCCAGCTCACCATGGGCTAGCGGGAGTTCAGATACGCAGTATTTT. Amino acid sequence: CASSPWASGSSDTQYF.